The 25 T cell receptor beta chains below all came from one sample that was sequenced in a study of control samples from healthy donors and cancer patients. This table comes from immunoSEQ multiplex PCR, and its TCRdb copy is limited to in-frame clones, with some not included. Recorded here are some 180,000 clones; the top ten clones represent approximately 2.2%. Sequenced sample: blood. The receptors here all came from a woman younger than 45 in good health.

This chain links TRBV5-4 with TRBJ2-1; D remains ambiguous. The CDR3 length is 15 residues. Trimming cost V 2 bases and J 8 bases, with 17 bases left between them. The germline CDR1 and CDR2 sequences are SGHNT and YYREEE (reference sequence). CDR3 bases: TGTGCCAGCAGCTTATCGGCGGTTCCATCCGATGAGCAGTTCTTC. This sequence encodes CASSLSAVPSDEQFF.

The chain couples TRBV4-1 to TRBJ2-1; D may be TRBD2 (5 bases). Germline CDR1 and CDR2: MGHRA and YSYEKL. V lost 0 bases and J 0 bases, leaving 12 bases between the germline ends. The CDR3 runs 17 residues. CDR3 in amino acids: CASSQEADWSSYNEQFF. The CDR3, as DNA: TGCGCCAGCAGCCAAGAAGCGGACTGGAGCTCCTACAATGAGCAGTTCTTC.

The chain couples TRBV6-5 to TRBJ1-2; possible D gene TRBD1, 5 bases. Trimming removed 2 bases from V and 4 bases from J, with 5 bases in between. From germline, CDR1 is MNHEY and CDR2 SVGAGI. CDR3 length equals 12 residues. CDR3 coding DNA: TGTGCCAGCAGTTACGACAGCTATGGCTACACCTTC. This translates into CASSYDSYGYTF.

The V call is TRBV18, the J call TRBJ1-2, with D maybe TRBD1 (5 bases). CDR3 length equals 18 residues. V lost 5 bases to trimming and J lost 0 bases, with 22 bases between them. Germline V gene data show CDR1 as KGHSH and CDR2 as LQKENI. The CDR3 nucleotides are TGTGCCAGCTCATACGTTCCCCCAAAGGGGATCTCTAACTATGGCTACACCTTC. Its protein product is CASSYVPPKGISNYGYTF.

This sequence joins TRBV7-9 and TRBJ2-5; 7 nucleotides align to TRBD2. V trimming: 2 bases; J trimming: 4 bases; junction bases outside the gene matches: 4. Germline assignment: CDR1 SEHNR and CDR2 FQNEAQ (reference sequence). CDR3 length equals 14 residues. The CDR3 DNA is TGTGCCAGCAGCTTATTCGGGGGGAGAGAGACCCAGTACTTC. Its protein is CASSLFGGRETQYF.

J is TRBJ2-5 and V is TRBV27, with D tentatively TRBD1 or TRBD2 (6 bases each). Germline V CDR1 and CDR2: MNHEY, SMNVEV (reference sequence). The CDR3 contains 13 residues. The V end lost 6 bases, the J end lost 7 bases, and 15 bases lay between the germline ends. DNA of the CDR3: TGTGCCAGCAGACGGGGGCGGGACGGGACCCAGTACTTC. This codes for CASRRGRDGTQYF.

The CDR3 reads CASSLPPFGTGGHNRAFF. CDR3 DNA sequence: TGTGCCAGCAGCTTACCTCCCTTCGGGACAGGGGGGCATAATAGAGCTTTCTTT. The chain has TRBV7-9 and TRBJ1-1; 11 bases align to TRBD1. J gave up 10 bases and V 2 bases, and 18 bases lay outside the gene matches. The CDR3 runs to 18 residues. CDR1 SEHNR and CDR2 FQNEAQ come from the germline V gene (reference sequence).

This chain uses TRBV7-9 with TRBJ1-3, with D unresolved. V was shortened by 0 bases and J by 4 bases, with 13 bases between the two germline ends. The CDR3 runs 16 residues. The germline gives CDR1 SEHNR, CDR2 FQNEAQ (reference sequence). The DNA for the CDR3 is TGTGCCAGCAGCTTAGCGCTAGGGTGGAGCGGAAACACCATATATTTT. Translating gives CASSLALGWSGNTIYF.

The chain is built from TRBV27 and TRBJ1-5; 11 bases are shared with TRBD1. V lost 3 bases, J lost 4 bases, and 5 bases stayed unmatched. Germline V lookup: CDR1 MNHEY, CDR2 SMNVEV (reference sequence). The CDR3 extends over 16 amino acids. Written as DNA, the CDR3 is TGTGCCAGCAGTTTGGTCGGACAGGGGGCTAATCAGCCCCAGCATTTT. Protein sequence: CASSLVGQGANQPQHF.

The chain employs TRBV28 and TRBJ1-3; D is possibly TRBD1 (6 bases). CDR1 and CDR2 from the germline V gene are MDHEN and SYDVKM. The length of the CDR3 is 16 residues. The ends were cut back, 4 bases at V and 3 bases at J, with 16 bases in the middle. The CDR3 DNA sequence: TGTGCCAGCAGTTATAACAGGGACGCTTTTGGAAACACCATATATTTT. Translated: CASSYNRDAFGNTIYF.

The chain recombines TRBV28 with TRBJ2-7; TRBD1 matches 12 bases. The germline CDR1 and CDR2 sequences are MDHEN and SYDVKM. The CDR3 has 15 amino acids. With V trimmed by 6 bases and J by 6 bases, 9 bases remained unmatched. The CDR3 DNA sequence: TGTGCCAGCAGCCCTCCGGGACAGGGGGCGCGCGAGCAGTACTTC. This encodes CASSPPGQGAREQYF.

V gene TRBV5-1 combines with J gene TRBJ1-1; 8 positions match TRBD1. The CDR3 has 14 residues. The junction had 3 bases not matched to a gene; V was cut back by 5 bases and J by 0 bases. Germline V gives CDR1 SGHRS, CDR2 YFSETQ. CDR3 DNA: TGCGCCAGCAGACAGGGGGAAGTGAACACTGAAGCTTTCTTT. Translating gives CASRQGEVNTEAFF.

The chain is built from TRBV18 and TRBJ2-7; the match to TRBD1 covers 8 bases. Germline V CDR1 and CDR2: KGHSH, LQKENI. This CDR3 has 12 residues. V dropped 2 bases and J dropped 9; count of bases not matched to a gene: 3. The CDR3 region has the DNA TGTGCCAGCTCACCAGGACAGGGAGGGCAGTACTTC. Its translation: CASSPGQGGQYF.

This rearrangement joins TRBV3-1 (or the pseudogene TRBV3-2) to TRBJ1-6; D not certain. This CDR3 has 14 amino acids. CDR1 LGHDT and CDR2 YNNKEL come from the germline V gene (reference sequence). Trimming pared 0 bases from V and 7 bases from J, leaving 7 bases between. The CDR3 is CASSQDSGNSPLHF. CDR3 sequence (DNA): TGTGCCAGCAGCCAAGATTCTGGGAATTCACCCCTCCACTTT.

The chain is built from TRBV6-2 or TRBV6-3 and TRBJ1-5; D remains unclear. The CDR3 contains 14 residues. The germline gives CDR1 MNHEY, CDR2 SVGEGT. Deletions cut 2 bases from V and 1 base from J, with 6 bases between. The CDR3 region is CASSYEVSNQPQHF. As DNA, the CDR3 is TGTGCCAGCAGTTACGAGGTAAGCAATCAGCCCCAGCATTTT.

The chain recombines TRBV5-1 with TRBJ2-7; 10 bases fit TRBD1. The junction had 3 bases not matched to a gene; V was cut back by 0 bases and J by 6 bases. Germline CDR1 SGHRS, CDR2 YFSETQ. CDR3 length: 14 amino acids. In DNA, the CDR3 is TGCGCCAGCAGCTTGGGGACAGGGGGGCCCGAGCAGTACTTC. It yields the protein CASSLGTGGPEQYF.

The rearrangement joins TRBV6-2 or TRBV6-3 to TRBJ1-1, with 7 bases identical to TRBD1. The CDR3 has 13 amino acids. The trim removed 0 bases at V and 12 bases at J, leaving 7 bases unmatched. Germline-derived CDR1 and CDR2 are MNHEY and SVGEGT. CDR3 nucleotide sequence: TGTGCCAGCAGTTACTCAACAGGGGCCGCGACTTTCTTT. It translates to CASSYSTGAATFF.

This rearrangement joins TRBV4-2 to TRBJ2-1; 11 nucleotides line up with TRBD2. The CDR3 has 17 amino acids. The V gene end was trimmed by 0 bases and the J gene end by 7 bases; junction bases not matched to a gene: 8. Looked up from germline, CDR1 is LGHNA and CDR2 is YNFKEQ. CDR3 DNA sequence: TGTGCCAGCAGCCAAGAGAGGGTACTAGCGGGGGTTAATGAGCAGTTCTTC. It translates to CASSQERVLAGVNEQFF.

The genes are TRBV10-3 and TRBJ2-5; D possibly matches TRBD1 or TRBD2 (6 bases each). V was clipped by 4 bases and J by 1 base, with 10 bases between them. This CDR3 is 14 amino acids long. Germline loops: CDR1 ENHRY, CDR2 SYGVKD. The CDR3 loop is CAISVGGPQETQYF. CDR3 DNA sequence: TGTGCCATCAGTGTGGGGGGCCCCCAAGAGACCCAGTACTTC.

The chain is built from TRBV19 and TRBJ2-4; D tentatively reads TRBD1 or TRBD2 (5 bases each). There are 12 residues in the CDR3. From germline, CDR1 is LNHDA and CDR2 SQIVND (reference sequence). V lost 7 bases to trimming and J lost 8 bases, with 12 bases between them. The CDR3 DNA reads TGTGCCAGTACAGGATTGGGGGACATTCAGTACTTC. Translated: CASTGLGDIQYF.

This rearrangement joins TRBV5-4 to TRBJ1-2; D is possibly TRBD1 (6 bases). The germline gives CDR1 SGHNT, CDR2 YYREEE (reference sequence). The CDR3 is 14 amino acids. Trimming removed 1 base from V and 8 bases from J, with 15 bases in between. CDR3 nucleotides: TGTGCCAGCAGCTTGTCAGGGGTTATTCGAGGCTACACCTTC. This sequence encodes CASSLSGVIRGYTF.

In DNA form, the CDR3 reads TGTGCCATCAGTGAGGGGGTAGGGGACGAAGCTTTCTTT. Translated, it gives CAISEGVGDEAFF. The rearrangement joins TRBV10-3 to TRBJ1-1, with a possible D match to TRBD1 (5 bases). The length of the CDR3 is 13 residues. Per the germline V gene, CDR1 is ENHRY and CDR2 is SYGVKD. V was cut by 2 bases and J by 8 bases, with 12 bases left in between.

The CDR3 nucleotides read TGTGCCAGCAGCTTAGTTCATCCAAGTCAAACAGCGTCCTCTGGAAACACCATATATTTT. Translating it yields CASSLVHPSQTASSGNTIYF. The chain is built from TRBV11-3 and TRBJ1-3, with D unclear. Trimming took off 1 base at V and 0 bases at J, with 22 bases between the two ends. The CDR3 runs 20 residues. The germline gives CDR1 SGHNT, CDR2 YENEEA.

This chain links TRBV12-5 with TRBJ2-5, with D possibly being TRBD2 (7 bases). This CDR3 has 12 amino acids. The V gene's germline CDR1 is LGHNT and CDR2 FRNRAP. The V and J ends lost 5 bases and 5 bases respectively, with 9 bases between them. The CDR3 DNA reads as TGTGCTAGTGGTCCGGGGGGCGAGACCCAGTACTTC. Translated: CASGPGGETQYF. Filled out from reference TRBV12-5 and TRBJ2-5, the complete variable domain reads DARVTQTPRHKVTEMGQEVTMRCQPILGHNTVFWYRQTMMQGLELLAYFRNRAPLDDSGMPKDRFSAEMPDATLATLKIQPSEPRDSAVYFCASGPGGETQYFGPGTRLLVL.

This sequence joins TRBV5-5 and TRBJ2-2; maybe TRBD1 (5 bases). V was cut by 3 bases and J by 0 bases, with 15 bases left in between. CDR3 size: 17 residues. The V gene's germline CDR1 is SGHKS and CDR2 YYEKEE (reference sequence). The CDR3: CASSSDLTTANTGELFF. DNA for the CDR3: TGTGCCAGCAGCTCCGACTTAACGACAGCGAACACCGGGGAGCTGTTTTTT.